These 14 T cell receptor beta chains originate from one sample sequenced in a study of blood T cell repertoires in COVID-19. Some clones are missing from TCRdb's copy, which holds only in-frame ones; the method was immunoSEQ multiplex PCR. The sample contains over 150,000 clones, roughly four fifths of which appear only once. Sequenced material: PBMCs or T cells enriched from blood (not recorded which). These receptors originate from a man aged 35 to 55 who had recovered from COVID-19.

Only one count was recorded for this clone. The chain has TRBV20-1 and TRBJ1-2, with TRBD1 as a possible D gene (5 bases). Trimming cost V 3 bases and J 4 bases, with 15 bases left between them. The germline gives CDR1 DFQATT, CDR2 SNEGSKA (reference sequence). CDR3 size: 14 residues. The CDR3 here is CSASGQGMGYGYTF. For the CDR3, the DNA is TGCAGTGCTAGTGGGCAGGGCATGGGCTATGGCTACACCTTC.

J is TRBJ1-4 and V is TRBV9; TRBD1 aligns across 9 bases. This CDR3 comprises 14 residues. V lost 3 bases to trimming and J lost 6 bases; unmatched junction nucleotides: 3. Germline CDR1 is SGDLS and CDR2 is YYNGEE. The CDR3 is CASSGGTGYEKLFF. CDR3 coding DNA: TGTGCCAGCAGCGGCGGGACAGGGTATGAAAAACTGTTTTTT.

The J gene is TRBJ2-4, the V gene TRBV5-4; weak D call: TRBD1 (6 bases). Germline values: CDR1 SGHNT, CDR2 YYREEE (reference sequence). The CDR3 has 14 amino acids. Trimming took 4 bases from V and 0 from J, leaving 8 bases between them. CDR3 protein: CASSTQGAKNIQYF. CDR3 DNA sequence: TGTGCCAGCAGCACACAGGGAGCCAAAAACATTCAGTACTTC.

CDR3 sequence: CANTFKTQGSPLHF. Written as DNA, the CDR3 is TGCGCCAACACATTTAAAACACAGGGGTCACCCCTCCACTTT. The J gene is TRBJ1-6, the V gene TRBV10-1; 7 nucleotides line up with TRBD1. The J segment lost 10 bases and the V segment lost 10 bases, leaving 13 bases of the junction unmatched. Per the germline V gene, CDR1 is WNHNN and CDR2 is SYGVQD (reference sequence). The CDR3 loop spans 14 amino acids.

This rearrangement joins TRBV18 to TRBJ1-3; 11 nucleotides match TRBD1. This CDR3 contains 17 residues. Germline-derived CDR1 and CDR2 are KGHSH and LQKENI. Losses at the gene ends were 3 bases for V and 0 bases for J; bases not matched to a gene: 4. The CDR3, as DNA: TGTGCCAGCTCACCCCGGACAGGGGGCAGCTCTGGAAACACCATATATTTT. Translation gives CASSPRTGGSSGNTIYF.

V is TRBV14 and J is TRBJ2-2, with a tentative D call TRBD2 (5 bases). V dropped 4 bases and J dropped 3 bases, with 9 bases sitting between them. This CDR3 has 14 residues. Germline CDR1 and CDR2: SGHDN and FVKESK. Here the CDR3 DNA reads TGTGCCAGCAGCCTCCGACTACACACCGGGGAGCTGTTTTTT. It is translated as CASSLRLHTGELFF.

The chain carries TRBV7-8 and TRBJ1-6, with no clear D. V lost 1 base and J lost 0, with 7 bases in between. The CDR3 consists of 16 residues. Per the germline V gene, CDR1 is SGHVS and CDR2 is FQNEAQ. The DNA for the CDR3 is TGTGCCAGCAGCTTAGATGGGAGCTCCTATAATTCACCCCTCCACTTT. Residues: CASSLDGSSYNSPLHF.

This clone was seen just once. The chain links TRBV23-1 to TRBJ2-7, with 8 bases matching TRBD1. TRBV23-1 is annotated as an ORF whose role is uncertain. CDR3 length equals 18 residues. The V segment lost 6 bases and the J segment 5 bases; nucleotides outside the gene matches: 21. CDR3: CASRRTGRTSPTTDEQYF. The CDR3 DNA sequence: TGCGCCAGCAGAAGGACAGGGCGTACCTCTCCGACCACTGACGAGCAGTACTTC.

This clone was recorded once. The CDR3: CASRTGRTTDTQYF. The CDR3 nucleotides read TGTGCCTCACGTACCGGGAGGACCACAGATACGCAGTATTTT. The chain has TRBV6-5 and TRBJ2-3; TRBD2 agrees at 7 bases. Germline CDR1 reads MNHEY; CDR2 reads SVGAGI. The CDR3 sequence is 14 residues long. After removal of 11 bases from V and 2 bases from J, the junction contained 10 bases not matched to a gene.

This clone was counted between two and nine times. This chain joins TRBV25-1 and TRBJ1-2, with TRBD1 as a possible D gene (6 bases). The germline V and J ends were trimmed by 3 bases and 2 bases, with 7 bases remaining between them. The CDR3 is made up of 13 amino acids. The germline gives CDR1 MGHDK, CDR2 SYGVNS. The CDR3 region has the DNA TGTGCCAGCAGTGACGACAGGAACTATGGCTACACCTTC. It yields the protein CASSDDRNYGYTF.

V gene TRBV6-5 combines with J gene TRBJ1-2, with a possible D match to TRBD1 (6 bases). The CDR3 has 14 residues. The V and J ends lost 8 bases and 1 base respectively, with 14 bases between them. The germline CDR1 and CDR2 sequences are MNHEY and SVGAGI. CDR3: CASQKGVVNYGYTF. DNA for the CDR3: TGTGCCAGCCAAAAGGGGGTCGTTAACTATGGCTACACCTTC.

This chain links TRBV19 with TRBJ2-1, with TRBD1 matching 8 bases. This CDR3 has 17 residues. Germline V gene sequence: CDR1 LNHDA, CDR2 SQIVND (reference sequence). V gave up 3 bases and J gave up 4 bases; unmatched junction bases: 11. CDR3 sequence reads: CASSIVQDRVLYNEQFF. The CDR3 DNA is TGTGCCAGTAGTATCGTCCAGGACAGGGTATTGTACAATGAGCAGTTCTTC.

The J gene is TRBJ1-4, the V gene TRBV10-3; 7 bases line up with TRBD1. The CDR3 sequence is 14 residues long. The germline CDR1 and CDR2 sequences are ENHRY and SYGVKD. Trimming cost V 6 bases and J 7 bases; bases outside gene matches: 8. CDR3 sequence (DNA): TGTGCCATCAGGGAGGGGGCGCGGTCTGAAAAACTGTTTTTT. This codes for CAIREGARSEKLFF.

This clone was detected a few times. V and J are TRBV24-1 and TRBJ2-1; 9 nucleotides agree with TRBD1. The germline V gene has CDR1 KGHDR and CDR2 SFDVKD. CDR3 length equals 16 residues. Trimming took 0 bases from V and 4 from J; bases not matched to a gene: 3. The CDR3 loop reads CATSDLGTGSYNEQFF. The CDR3 coding sequence is TGTGCCACCAGTGATTTGGGGACAGGGTCGTACAATGAGCAGTTCTTC.